Detailed here is one TCR beta chain. The table lists this clonotype with a count of one. Its antigen is not yet known. Base qualities are not at hand, and no much larger clone is one base apart. All donors were healthy Caucasians. Three pairs of female monozygotic twins, all aged about 18 to 30 years, made up the twin cohort. Positive isolation kits from Invitrogen were used to isolate the CD4+ and CD8+ T cell populations. The data derive from a study of identical twins (dated by TCRdb to about 2016). Some background on the complete study: To test whether fetal clonotypes persist, the study used deep sequencing on TCR alpha and beta repertoires from monozygotic twins, unrelated adults of various ages, and cord blood. To rule out contamination, the twin experiments were replicated at different times with different library preparation protocols. The paper's findings and limits, for the study overall: Conclusions relied on cross-sectional statistical analysis, since the same donors could not be followed over many years. In beta out-of-frame sequences, excess twin sharing was weaker, because having fewer shared sequences lowered the signal-to-noise ratio. Abundant cord blood beta clonotypes had fewer insertions, young adult naive repertoires showed a similar but weaker trend, and memory repertoires showed no such trend. Compared with coincidental sharing between unrelated individuals, out-of-frame TCR alpha sequences shared between twins had an excess of sequences with low generation probability. In monozygotic twins, recombination models systematically underestimated out-of-frame TCR alpha sharing, but the models matched the sharing seen between unrelated individuals. Zero-insertion analyses could be partly confounded by invariant T cells such as MAIT and iNKT, although diverse VJ usage argued against such confounding for most clonotypes.

V is cut back by 3 bases and J by 4 bases, with 7 bases in the junction unmatched. The CDR3 measures 15 amino acids from cysteine to phenylalanine. Left in the record is the CDR3 DNA by itself, 45 bases read in frame from the first base. The CDR1 and CDR2 encoded by the germline V gene (reference sequence) are DFQATT and SNEGSKA. Library preparation used 5' RACE. The sequencer was an Illumina HiSeq 2000. A universal primer binding site was introduced by template switching, and a unique molecular identifier was present in the final cDNA, enabling accurate counting of TCR cDNA molecules. First-strand cDNA for TCR alpha and beta chains was synthesized from specific primers in the conserved constant-segment region. To control for contamination, every cDNA library was double barcoded, receiving both a SMART-Mk sample barcode and Illumina barcodes. TruSeq adapter sequences and Illumina sample barcodes were added in two successive PCR steps. The Illumina HiSeq platform was used with custom primers to sequence TCR alpha and beta cDNA libraries. The source study handled its data this way. Unique molecular identifiers were extracted from raw reads with MiGEC, and CDR3 positions were determined with MiXCR. Recombination models were inferred per individual with the repgenHMM and IGoR tools using an EM algorithm. The tcR package in R was used for shared clonotype analysis, with sharing normalized by the product of cloneset sizes. Out-of-frame nonproductive sequences were analyzed to study raw recombination free of thymic and clonal selection effects. In TCRdb, the public reads were trimmed at Q25 with fastp and aligned with MiXCR, with productive beta chains retained. Every entry covers one CDR3 protein and lists the most common genes and DNA from its rows. The V and J calls and clone size are TCRdb's, not the authors'. The sample includes hundreds of thousands of distinct CDR3 sequences, with 20% to 25% observed a single time. The ten top clones hold about 3% of the sample.

These data were also filed under a second study, of T cells expressing NK-cell markers. That second report states: TCR beta-chain repertoires were profiled in sorted CD3+CD56+NKG2C+, CD3+CD56+NKG2C- and CD3+CD56-NKG2C+ T-cell subsets from seven or eight donors. Among the eight sequenced donors, only one was HCMV-seronegative, while the other seven were HCMV-seropositive. In several experiments an anti-gammadeltaTCR antibody was added to restrict sorting to alphabetaTCR-expressing T cells. In over 5 donors, the dominant CD3+CD56+NKG2C+ clonotypes were among the top 10 CD8+ clonotypes and accounted for roughly 1.0-8% of CD8+ T cells. Those dominant clonotypes were again the most abundant among CD3+CD56-NKG2C+ cells in several donors, at about 25-60.1%. Whether the expanded NKG2C-expressing T cell clones were specific for HCMV antigens was left unclear. The study sequenced eight donors, all healthy volunteers chosen at random: three men and five women. To determine HCMV serostatus, a commercial ELISA kit was used to detect HCMV-specific IgG in serum. Reads were demultiplexed and grouped by UMI with MIGEC, and clonotypes were assembled and quantified with MiTCR. Only TCR cDNA sequences supported by at least two reads were kept to exclude erroneous sequences. The tcR package was used for downstream repertoire analysis, with clonotypes matched between fractions based on CDR3 nucleotide sequence plus V segment. VDJmatch was used to annotate antigen specificity against VDJdb, with one amino acid substitution in CDR3 permitted.

This clonotype originated in a woman under 30 in good health. In this chain, TRBV20-1 is recombined with TRBJ2-3, with 10 central nucleotides matching TRBD1. The specimen was CD4+ T cells sorted from blood. The sequenced DNA is TGCAGTGCTAGCTATCGACAGGGGGCGGCAGATACGCAGTATTTT. Its coded protein is CSASYRQGAADTQYF.